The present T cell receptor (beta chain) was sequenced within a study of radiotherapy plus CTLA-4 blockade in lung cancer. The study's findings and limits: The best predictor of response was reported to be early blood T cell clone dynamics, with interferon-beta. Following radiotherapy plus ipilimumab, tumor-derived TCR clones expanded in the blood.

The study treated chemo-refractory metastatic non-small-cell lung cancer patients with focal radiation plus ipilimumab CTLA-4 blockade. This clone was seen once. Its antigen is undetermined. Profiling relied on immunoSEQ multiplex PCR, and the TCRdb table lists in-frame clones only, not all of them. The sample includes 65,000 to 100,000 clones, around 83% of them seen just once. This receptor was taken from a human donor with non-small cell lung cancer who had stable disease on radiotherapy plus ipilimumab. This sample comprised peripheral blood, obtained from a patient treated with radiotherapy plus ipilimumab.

Written as DNA, the CDR3 is TGTGCCAGCTCACGCCAGACAGGCAATGAGCAGTTCTTC. This gives the protein CASSRQTGNEQFF. This rearrangement joins TRBV18 to TRBJ2-1, with D maybe TRBD1 (6 bases). The germline V gene has CDR1 KGHSH and CDR2 LQKENI. V gave up 4 bases and J gave up 6 bases, with 10 bases separating them. The CDR3 has 13 residues.